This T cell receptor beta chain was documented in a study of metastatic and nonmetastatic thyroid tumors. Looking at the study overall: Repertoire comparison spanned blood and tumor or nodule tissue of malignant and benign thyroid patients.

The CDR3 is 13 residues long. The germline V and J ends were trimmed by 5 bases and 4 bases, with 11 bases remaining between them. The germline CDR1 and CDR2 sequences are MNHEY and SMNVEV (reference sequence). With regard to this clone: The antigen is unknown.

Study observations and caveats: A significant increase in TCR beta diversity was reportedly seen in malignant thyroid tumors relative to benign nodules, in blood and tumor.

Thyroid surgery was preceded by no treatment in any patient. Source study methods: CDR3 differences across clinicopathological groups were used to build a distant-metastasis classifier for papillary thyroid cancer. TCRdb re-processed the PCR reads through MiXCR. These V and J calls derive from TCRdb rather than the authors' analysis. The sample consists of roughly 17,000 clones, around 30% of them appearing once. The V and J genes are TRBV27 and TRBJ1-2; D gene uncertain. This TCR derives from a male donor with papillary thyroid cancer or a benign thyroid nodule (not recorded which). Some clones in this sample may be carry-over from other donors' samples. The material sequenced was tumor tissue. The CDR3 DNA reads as TGTGCCAGCAGTCCAGAGGGCCCCTATGGCTACACCTTC. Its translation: CASSPEGPYGYTF.